The rows below give T cell receptor beta chains drawn from one sample of a study of blood T cell repertoires in COVID-19. Assay used: immunoSEQ multiplex PCR; TCRdb lists only in-frame clones, some missing. The table lists fewer than 200,000 clones, 80% of them singletons. Sequencing used peripheral blood. Every receptor here comes from a man aged 55 to 69 with acute or convalescent COVID-19. Both conserved end residues are trimmed from each CDR3.

v_call,cdr3_length,cdr3_aa
TRBV6-2/TRBV6-3,11,ASSYSDRTEAF
TRBV7-3,10,ASRPLAGTQY
TRBV9,13,ASSAGTGDTGELF
TRBV9,16,ASSVGGQVGATYNEQF
TRBV10-2,10,ASMTGSAEAF
TRBV5-8,15,ASSRGTSGRITDTQY
TRBV6-2/TRBV6-3,15,ASSYPEGTRAGAEQF
TRBV27,13,ASSSLTGGDDSYT
TRBV12-5,14,ASGLVYRGAREKLF
TRBV19,13,ASSRIGTGVDEQF
TRBV14,13,ASSQDLGAWSPLH
TRBV11-2,14,ASSLGLRAYNSPLH
TRBV2,13,ASSGNSGGYNEQF
TRBV4-1,12,ASSQGENTGELF
TRBV11-2,11,ASSLSTEETQY
TRBV3-1/TRBV3-2,13,ASSQGRTGYTEAF
TRBV7-9,14,ASSSATSGVRGEQF
TRBV24-1,13,ATSDPTSGDNEQF
TRBV6-1,14,ASSDTGQGYNSPLH
TRBV19,13,ASSIRRDLGYGYT
TRBV7-9,13,ASSLGTANNSPLH
TRBV19,12,ASRGTGGQNIQY
TRBV7-2,13,ASSLGTGLIYEQY
TRBV19,13,ASSPIGVRNQPQH
TRBV2,12,ASSRQGVPYEQY
TRBV19,12,ASRRTGAGYGYT
TRBV12-3/TRBV12-4,10,ASSLRGETQY
TRBV2,15,ASSPPLGGVSNQPQH
TRBV30,12,AWSPRLVVDEQF
TRBV6-6,12,ASSYSSSNEKLF
TRBV24-1,12,AIGTSSYNSPLH
TRBV5-6,15,ASSLFVASGRGDTQY
TRBV29-1,10,SVEVAGEGYT
TRBV11-3,14,ASSLGYIGGASEQF
TRBV6-2/TRBV6-3,13,ASCPTMGRNNEQF
TRBV11-2,15,ASSLGVAAHYSDTQY
TRBV6-2/TRBV6-3,14,ASSPGQGTSTDTQY
TRBV4-2,13,ASSQDRQGDYEQY
TRBV25-1,14,ASSESAGGYNSPLH
TRBV11-1,14,ASSPPGQGGYEKLF
TRBV5-4,14,ASSLGSGGNYNEQF
TRBV3-1/TRBV3-2,9,ASSLAGGYT
TRBV18,12,ASSLTFLDTEAF
TRBV6-4,11,ASSVQENTEAF
TRBV4-2,12,ASSQQIEVPEAF
TRBV7-9,11,ASSWRGAGEQY
TRBV5-1,19,ASSYSGAAATNRRSGNTIY
TRBV5-6,15,ASSLLTLAGVPDTQY
TRBV27,16,ASSLRPVGQGSTDTQY
TRBV12-3/TRBV12-4,10,ASSLRFTEAF
TRBV10-3,12,AISEQGSTDTQY